Presented here are 2 T cell receptor beta chains from one specimen sequenced in a study of blood T cell repertoires in COVID-19. The table came from immunoSEQ multiplex PCR; TCRdb's copy has only in-frame clones and leaves some out. The sample yields just over 90,000 clones, 80% to 90% seen once. Sequenced: peripheral blood. The receptors here all came from a woman aged 80 or over with acute or convalescent COVID-19.

This clone occurred once. V is TRBV28 and J is TRBJ1-6; D uncertain. The CDR3 extends over 14 amino acids. Germline CDR1 and CDR2: MDHEN and SYDVKM. V was pared by 4 bases and J by 8 bases, with 12 bases between. CDR3 in amino acids: CASSSAQYYSPLHF. The CDR3 nucleotides read TGTGCCAGCAGTTCCGCTCAGTATTATTCACCCCTCCACTTT.

The sample holds one count of this clone. The rearrangement joins TRBV7-2 to TRBJ1-2, with D possibly matching TRBD1 (6 bases). Trimming took off 5 bases at V and 0 bases at J, with 16 bases between the two ends. The CDR3 runs 16 residues. Germline-derived CDR1 and CDR2 are SGHTA and FQGNSA. The DNA of the CDR3 is TGTGCCAGCAGCCACCAGCCAACAGGGACTAACTATGGCTACACCTTC. It encodes CASSHQPTGTNYGYTF.